What follows are 27 T cell receptor beta chains derived from one specimen sequenced in a study of shared clonotypes between healthy human individuals. Some clones are missing from TCRdb's copy, which holds only in-frame ones; the method was immunoSEQ multiplex PCR. The repertoire has 190,000 or so clones, about 66% of them found once; the top ten carry 10%. The sequencing sample was made of memory CD4+ T cells sorted from blood. Subset described: CD45RA-negative fraction. The source of these receptors is a man aged 25-40 years in good health.

This clone was detected only a few times. The rearrangement uses TRBV5-4 and TRBJ2-3; D uncertain. Germline-derived CDR1 and CDR2 are SGHNT and YYREEE (reference sequence). The CDR3 covers 15 residues. V gave up 4 bases and J gave up 2 bases, with 14 bases separating them. As DNA, the CDR3 is TGTGCCAGCAGCGCCGATCGGCTCGCCACAGATACGCAGTATTTT. Protein: CASSADRLATDTQYF.

The gene calls are TRBV15 and TRBJ1-4, with TRBD1 as a possible D gene (6 bases). With 0 bases removed from V and 4 bases from J, the gap between germline ends came to 9 bases. The V gene's germline CDR1 is LNHNV and CDR2 YYDKDF (reference sequence). This CDR3 spans 15 amino acids. The chain's CDR3 is CATSRDRGDNEKLFF. The CDR3 DNA reads as TGTGCCACCAGCAGAGATAGGGGGGATAATGAAAAACTGTTTTTT.

This clone has a single count. The chain employs TRBV28 and TRBJ1-4; D remains unclear. This CDR3 region has 12 residues. Per the germline V gene, CDR1 is MDHEN and CDR2 is SYDVKM. V dropped 1 base and J dropped 8 bases, with 5 bases sitting between them. As DNA, the CDR3 is TGTGCCAGCAGTTTATCTTACGAAAAACTGTTTTTT. Protein sequence: CASSLSYEKLFF.

The gene calls are TRBV14 and TRBJ1-1; no clear D gene. The CDR3 spans 14 residues. Trimming took off 2 bases at V and 3 bases at J, with 10 bases between the two ends. The germline V gene has CDR1 SGHDN and CDR2 FVKESK. DNA of the CDR3: TGTGCCAGCAGCCAAAAAGGAGGGTACACTGAAGCTTTCTTT. This sequence encodes CASSQKGGYTEAFF.

This clone was seen a single time. The CDR3 DNA reads TGTGCCAGCAGTTTATCCGGACTAGCGGGAGGGCCGATCCTGGAGACCCAGTACTTC. This sequence encodes CASSLSGLAGGPILETQYF. V gene TRBV27 combines with J gene TRBJ2-5; TRBD2 agrees at 15 bases. CDR3 length: 19 amino acids. Germline loops: CDR1 MNHEY, CDR2 SMNVEV (reference sequence). V dropped 0 bases and J dropped 5; count of bases not matched to a gene: 10.

This clone was detected a few times. The chain joins TRBV7-9 to TRBJ1-2, with 9 nucleotides matching TRBD1. The germline V gene encodes CDR1 SEHNR and CDR2 FQNEAQ (reference sequence). Unmatched junction bases numbered 6, after V lost 5 bases and J lost 8 bases. The CDR3 length is 13 residues. The CDR3 is CASSPQGAGGYTF. The DNA of the CDR3 is TGTGCCAGCAGCCCACAGGGGGCTGGGGGCTACACCTTC.

The chain carries TRBV30 and TRBJ2-1, with D perhaps TRBD2 (6 bases). The CDR3 loop spans 17 amino acids. The V end was cut by 0 bases, the J end by 1 base, with 16 bases between. Germline CDR1 reads GTSNPN; CDR2 reads SVGIG (reference sequence). The CDR3 spells CAWSVWCVAASYNEQFF. The CDR3 DNA is TGTGCCTGGAGTGTATGGTGTGTAGCGGCATCCTACAATGAGCAGTTCTTC.

The chain couples TRBV19 to TRBJ2-3; D is undetermined. The germline V gene encodes CDR1 LNHDA and CDR2 SQIVND (reference sequence). V lost 3 bases and J lost 3, with 10 bases in between. This CDR3 has 14 amino acids. Here the CDR3 reads CASSMVSVTDTQYF. The CDR3 DNA reads TGTGCCAGTAGTATGGTCAGCGTGACAGATACGCAGTATTTT.

The rearrangement links TRBV7-7 to TRBJ2-7; TRBD2 matches at 9 bases. Germline CDR1 is SSHAT and CDR2 is FNYEAQ (reference sequence). J was trimmed by 3 bases and V by 2 bases; bases with no gene match: 5. This CDR3 is 15 amino acids long. The CDR3 DNA reads TGTGCCAGCAGCTTATCCGCGGGAGGGTACTACGAGCAGTACTTC. Its protein product is CASSLSAGGYYEQYF.

The V gene is TRBV19, the J gene TRBJ1-1; D is ambiguous. The CDR3 is made up of 12 amino acids. V lost 6 bases to trimming and J lost 1 base, with 6 bases between them. Germline V gene sequence: CDR1 LNHDA, CDR2 SQIVND (reference sequence). CDR3 residues: CASRPGNTEAFF. Written as DNA, the CDR3 is TGTGCCAGTAGACCGGGGAACACTGAAGCTTTCTTT.

This clone was detected ten times or more. J is TRBJ2-1 and V is TRBV20-1, with no clear D. Germline CDR1 and CDR2: DFQATT and SNEGSKA (reference sequence). Trimming stripped 2 bases from V and 5 bases from J, with 4 bases between. The CDR3 runs 11 residues. This chain's CDR3 is CSARRNNEQFF. The CDR3 DNA reads TGCAGTGCTAGACGGAACAATGAGCAGTTCTTC.

The chain carries TRBV5-1 and TRBJ2-2; 9 positions match TRBD2. CDR3 length: 16 residues. J gave up 6 bases and V 4 bases, and 10 bases lay outside the gene matches. Germline V gene sequence: CDR1 SGHRS, CDR2 YFSETQ. CDR3 DNA: TGCGCCAGCAGCCAGTCGACTAGCGGATACGCCGGGGAGCTGTTTTTT. It is translated as CASSQSTSGYAGELFF. Complete variable domain (other parts from reference TRBV5-1 and TRBJ2-2): KAGVTQTPRYLIKTRGQQVTLSCSPISGHRSVSWYQQTPGQGLQFLFEYFSETQRNKGNFPGRFSGRQFSNSRSEMNVSTLELGDSALYLCASSQSTSGYAGELFFGEGSRLTVL.

Note on this clone: Germline and junction disagree at one end, which may indicate a read error. The gene calls are TRBV28 and TRBJ1-4; TRBD1 might be the D (5 bases). The CDR3 has 15 amino acids. Germline assignment: CDR1 MDHEN and CDR2 SYDVKM. The CDR3 DNA reads TGTGCCAGCACTTTATCACGGGGCTCTGGGGGAAAACTGTTTTTT. Amino acid sequence: CASTLSRGSGGKLFF.

This clone was seen more than once but under ten times. V and J are TRBV5-1 and TRBJ2-5; 13 bases match TRBD2. CDR1 and CDR2 from the germline V gene are SGHRS and YFSETQ. V was clipped by 4 bases and J by 3 bases; unmatched bases: 9. The CDR3 is made up of 17 amino acids. The CDR3 DNA reads as TGCGCCAGCAGCCCGGGACTAGCGGGGAACCTTAAAGAGACCCAGTACTTC. This codes for CASSPGLAGNLKETQYF.

This clone showed up just a few times. V usage is TRBV5-1 and J usage is TRBJ1-2, with a tentative D call TRBD1 (5 bases). V was cut by 5 bases and J by 8 bases, with 13 bases left in between. The CDR3 spans 12 residues. Germline V gives CDR1 SGHRS, CDR2 YFSETQ. CDR3: CASRQEMGGYTF. The CDR3 nucleotides read TGCGCCAGCAGACAGGAAATGGGAGGCTACACCTTC.

The genes are TRBV2 and TRBJ2-5, with a tentative D call TRBD1 (5 bases). Trimming took 8 bases from V and 3 from J, leaving 19 bases between them. CDR1 is SNHLY, CDR2 FYNNEI, per germline. The CDR3 loop spans 15 amino acids. The DNA for the CDR3 is TGTGCCAGCTCGGTTGGCCCAGACAGAGAAGAGACCCAGTACTTC. The encoded protein is CASSVGPDREETQYF. Full variable domain (missing parts from reference TRBV2 and TRBJ2-5): EPEVTQTPSHQVTQMGQEVILRCVPISNHLYFYWYRQILGQKVEFLVSFYNNEISEKSEIFDDQFSVERPDGSNFTLKIRSTKLEDSAMYFCASSVGPDREETQYFGPGTRLLVL.

V usage is TRBV7-2 and J usage is TRBJ1-2; 7 nucleotides line up with TRBD1. The germline V gene encodes CDR1 SGHTA and CDR2 FQGNSA. The CDR3 totals 14 residues. Unmatched junction bases numbered 7, after V lost 2 bases and J lost 7 bases. The CDR3 sequence is CASSLRGTGAGYTF. Here the CDR3 DNA reads TGTGCCAGCAGCTTACGGGGCACAGGGGCTGGCTACACCTTC.

The V and J genes are TRBV14 and TRBJ1-1; D is perhaps TRBD1 (5 bases). CDR3 length equals 13 residues. The ends were cut back, 1 base at V and 7 bases at J, with 10 bases in the middle. The germline V gene encodes CDR1 SGHDN and CDR2 FVKESK. The CDR3 DNA is TGTGCCAGCAGCCAAGGGTGGGGGGTTGAAGCTTTCTTT. Its translation: CASSQGWGVEAFF.

Details on this clone: Different DNA sequences within this sample yield the same CDR3. The chain joins TRBV4-3 to TRBJ1-1; D ambiguous. The V end lost 0 bases, the J end lost 4 bases, and 9 bases lay between the germline ends. The germline gives CDR1 LGHNA, CDR2 YSLEER. The CDR3 has 14 amino acids. Here the CDR3 reads CASSQDGGITEAFF. The CDR3 DNA reads as TGCGCCAGCAGCCAAGATGGAGGTATCACTGAAGCTTTCTTT.

The chain combines TRBV7-9 with TRBJ1-1; D is possibly TRBD1 (5 bases). Per germline, CDR1 SEHNR and CDR2 FQNEAQ (reference sequence). This CDR3 spans 15 amino acids. Trimming took off 3 bases at V and 0 bases at J, with 11 bases between the two ends. Written as DNA, the CDR3 is TGTGCCAGCAGCTTGAGTGGGACCCTGAACACTGAAGCTTTCTTT. The encoded protein is CASSLSGTLNTEAFF.

The genes are TRBV29-1 and TRBJ1-1, with D uncertain. Trimming removed 7 bases from V and 6 bases from J, with 21 bases in between. Germline CDR1 is SQVTM and CDR2 is ANQGSEA. CDR3 length: 14 residues. CDR3 DNA: TGCAGCGCAGGACTGGTGCGCGGAGCCGCTGAAGCTTTCTTT. It encodes CSAGLVRGAAEAFF.

The CDR3, as DNA: TGTGCCAGCAGGGACAGCGGAGGGACTGGAAACACCATATATTTT. Encoded protein: CASRDSGGTGNTIYF. V and J are TRBV11-3 and TRBJ1-3; D might be TRBD1 (6 bases). V lost 6 bases to trimming and J lost 2 bases, with 14 bases between them. CDR1 and CDR2 from the germline V gene are SGHNT and YENEEA. This CDR3 has 15 amino acids. The whole variable domain, remainder taken from reference TRBV11-3 and TRBJ1-3, is EAGVVQSPRYKIIEKKQPVAFWCNPISGHNTLYWYLQNLGQGPELLIRYENEEAVDDSQLPKDRFSAERLKGVDSTLKIQPAELGDSAVYLCASRDSGGTGNTIYFGEGSWLTVV.

In this sample, this clone turned up a few times. The V call is TRBV19, the J call TRBJ2-7; 9 bases agree with TRBD2. Germline V lookup: CDR1 LNHDA, CDR2 SQIVND (reference sequence). This CDR3 contains 15 residues. Trimming removed 8 bases from V and 6 bases from J; junction bases left unmatched: 14. CDR3 protein: CASGSFSGSLSEQYF. CDR3 nucleotide sequence: TGTGCCAGTGGATCATTTAGCGGGAGTCTTTCCGAGCAGTACTTC.

This clone was seen a single time. The chain employs TRBV5-4 and TRBJ2-1; 7 bases match TRBD2. The ends lost 5 bases at V and 7 bases at J; junction bases unmatched: 6. CDR3 length equals 13 residues. Germline loops: CDR1 SGHNT, CDR2 YYREEE (reference sequence). The CDR3 region is CASSALALNEQFF. The CDR3, as DNA: TGTGCCAGCAGTGCACTAGCGTTGAATGAGCAGTTCTTC.

The CDR3 is CASETRGSGEKLFF. The CDR3 nucleotides are TGTGCCAGTGAAACCAGGGGTAGTGGAGAAAAACTGTTTTTT. The chain recombines TRBV19 with TRBJ1-4; tentative D call: TRBD1 (6 bases). Trimming took off 8 bases at V and 8 bases at J, with 18 bases between the two ends. Germline V gene sequence: CDR1 LNHDA, CDR2 SQIVND (reference sequence). The CDR3 sequence is 14 residues long. The variable domain in full, completed from reference TRBV19 and TRBJ1-4, reads DGGITQSPKYLFRKEGQNVTLSCEQNLNHDAMYWYRQDPGQGLRLIYYSQIVNDFQKGDIAEGYSVSREKKESFPLTVTSAQKNPTAFYLCASETRGSGEKLFFGSGTQLSVL.

V usage is TRBV7-2 and J usage is TRBJ2-3, with 7 bases identical to TRBD2. This CDR3 is 15 amino acids long. The J segment lost 0 bases and the V segment lost 4 bases, leaving 4 bases of the junction unmatched. Germline CDR1 reads SGHTA; CDR2 reads FQGNSA. The DNA of the CDR3 is TGTGCCAGCAGCTCCGGGGGGAGTAGCACAGATACGCAGTATTTT. It translates to CASSSGGSSTDTQYF.

This chain links TRBV14 with TRBJ2-3; perhaps TRBD1 as D (7 bases). There are 18 residues in the CDR3. Germline V gene data show CDR1 as SGHDN and CDR2 as FVKESK. V lost 1 base and J 8 bases, leaving 25 bases between the germline ends. CDR3 loop: CASSQGRWRDSDIRTQYF. The CDR3 DNA sequence: TGTGCCAGCAGCCAAGGGCGGTGGCGGGACAGTGATATTCGTACGCAGTATTTT.